This T cell receptor (beta chain) came from a study of blood T cells in healthy people across ages. Study-level results: PBMCs left unsorted prevented a conclusive naive versus antigen-experienced comparison. With naive T cell percentage, TCR beta diversity showed a strong correlation.

PCR was performed a second time for about 6 to 12 cycles using a sample-barcoded 5' primer and a J-beta primer mix. TCRdb re-analysed the 5' RACE reads in MiXCR, keeping a single row per CDR3 protein. The sample lists about 1.8 million distinct CDR3 sequences, roughly 52% occurring once. CDR1 and CDR2 (germline): SQVTM, ANQGSEA. J was trimmed by 0 bases and V by 6 bases; bases with no gene match: 6. The CDR3 consists of 14 residues. With respect to this clonotype: The antigen is not known.

The TCR sequence derives from a woman between 40 and 50 years old in good health. V usage is TRBV29-1 and J usage is TRBJ1-1; 8 bases map to TRBD1. The sequencing input was blood. Here the CDR3 DNA reads TGCAGCGTATTACGACAGGGGTTGAACACTGAAGCTTTCTTT. Translation gives CSVLRQGLNTEAFF.